This T cell receptor (beta chain) was found in a study of cytomegalovirus exposure and HLA in healthy donors. Overall study results and limits: Per published reports, the classifier diagnosed cytomegalovirus status with high specificity and sensitivity.

The germline gives CDR1 SGHRS, CDR2 YFSETQ. The CDR3 has 18 amino acids. V was trimmed by 0 bases and J by 4 bases, leaving 23 bases between them. Using immunoSEQ multiplex PCR, the repertoire was profiled, and TCRdb retains in-frame clones only, with some absent. The sample has 300,000 to 400,000 clones; approximately 86% are singletons. In regard to this clone: The antigen remains unidentified.

The receptor was isolated from a man between 25 and 39 years old in good health and CMV-seronegative. The V and J genes are TRBV5-1 and TRBJ2-7; D might be TRBD2 (7 bases). Sample: PBMCs. The CDR3 loop is CASSLGYRSPGGYYEQYF. The CDR3 nucleotides read TGCGCCAGCAGCTTGGGTTACCGCTCCCCGGGGGGCTATTACGAGCAGTACTTC. The full variable domain, in which reference TRBV5-1 and TRBJ2-7 provide the parts outside the CDR3, is KAGVTQTPRYLIKTRGQQVTLSCSPISGHRSVSWYQQTPGQGLQFLFEYFSETQRNKGNFPGRFSGRQFSNSRSEMNVSTLELGDSALYLCASSLGYRSPGGYYEQYFGPGTRLTVT.